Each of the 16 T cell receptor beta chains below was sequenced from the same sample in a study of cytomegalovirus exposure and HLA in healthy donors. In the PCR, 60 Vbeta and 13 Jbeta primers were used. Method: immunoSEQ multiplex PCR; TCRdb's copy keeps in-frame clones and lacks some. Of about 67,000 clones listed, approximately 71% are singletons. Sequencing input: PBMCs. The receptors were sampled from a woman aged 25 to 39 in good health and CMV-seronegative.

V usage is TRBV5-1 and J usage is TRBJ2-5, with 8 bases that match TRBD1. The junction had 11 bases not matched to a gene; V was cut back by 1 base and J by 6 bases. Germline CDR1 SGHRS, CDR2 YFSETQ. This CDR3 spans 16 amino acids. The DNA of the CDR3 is TGCGCCAGCAGCTTGACCTTTAGAGGACAGGGCCAGACCCAGTACTTC. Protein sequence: CASSLTFRGQGQTQYF. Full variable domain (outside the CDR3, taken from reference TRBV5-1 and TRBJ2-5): KAGVTQTPRYLIKTRGQQVTLSCSPISGHRSVSWYQQTPGQGLQFLFEYFSETQRNKGNFPGRFSGRQFSNSRSEMNVSTLELGDSALYLCASSLTFRGQGQTQYFGPGTRLLVL.

The CDR3 region is CASSFSGTGGAGAFF. As DNA, the CDR3 is TGTGCCAGCAGCTTCTCCGGGACAGGGGGCGCGGGGGCTTTCTTT. The chain joins TRBV7-9 to TRBJ1-1; 12 bases map to TRBD1. The V segment lost 3 bases and the J segment 11 bases; nucleotides outside the gene matches: 10. The V gene's germline CDR1 is SEHNR and CDR2 FQNEAQ (reference sequence). The CDR3 extends over 15 amino acids.

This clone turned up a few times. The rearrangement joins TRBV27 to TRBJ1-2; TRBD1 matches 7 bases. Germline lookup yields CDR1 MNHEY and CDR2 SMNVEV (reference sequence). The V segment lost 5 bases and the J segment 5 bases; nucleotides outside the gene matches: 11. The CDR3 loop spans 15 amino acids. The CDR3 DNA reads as TGTGCCAGCAGTGCTTTTCTAGGACAGGTTTATGGCTACACCTTC. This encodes CASSAFLGQVYGYTF.

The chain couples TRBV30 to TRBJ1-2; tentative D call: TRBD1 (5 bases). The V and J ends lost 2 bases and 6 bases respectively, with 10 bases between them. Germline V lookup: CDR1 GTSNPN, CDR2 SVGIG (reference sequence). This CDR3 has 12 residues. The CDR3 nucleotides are TGTGCCTGGAGTCTTAGACAGAATGGCTACACCTTC. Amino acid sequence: CAWSLRQNGYTF.

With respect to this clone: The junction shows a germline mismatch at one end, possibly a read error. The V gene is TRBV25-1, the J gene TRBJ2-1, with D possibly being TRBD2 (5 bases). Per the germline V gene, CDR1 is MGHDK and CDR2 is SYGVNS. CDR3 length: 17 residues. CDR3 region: CASRGSTGVSSYNERFF. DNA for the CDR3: TGTGCCAGCAGGGGGAGTACTGGAGTGAGCTCCTACAATGAGCGGTTCTTC.

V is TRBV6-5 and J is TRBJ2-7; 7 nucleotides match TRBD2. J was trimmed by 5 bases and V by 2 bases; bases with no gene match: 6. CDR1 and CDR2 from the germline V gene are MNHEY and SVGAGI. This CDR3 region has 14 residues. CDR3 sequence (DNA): TGTGCCAGCAGTTACGGTGCGGGGGACGACGAGCAGTACTTC. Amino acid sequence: CASSYGAGDDEQYF.

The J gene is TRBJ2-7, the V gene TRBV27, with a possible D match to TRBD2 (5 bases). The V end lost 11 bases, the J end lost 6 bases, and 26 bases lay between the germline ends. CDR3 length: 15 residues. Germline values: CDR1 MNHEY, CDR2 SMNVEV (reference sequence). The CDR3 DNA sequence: TGTGCCCGTGGAGTAGAGGGCCCCCGGGTAGGCGAGCAGTACTTC. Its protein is CARGVEGPRVGEQYF.

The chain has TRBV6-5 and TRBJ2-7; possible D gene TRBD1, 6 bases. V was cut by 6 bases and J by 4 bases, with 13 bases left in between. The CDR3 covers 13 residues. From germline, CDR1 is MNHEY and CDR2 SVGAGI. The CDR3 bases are TGTGCCAGCAGGGGCAGGGGCTTATACGAGCAGTACTTC. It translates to CASRGRGLYEQYF.

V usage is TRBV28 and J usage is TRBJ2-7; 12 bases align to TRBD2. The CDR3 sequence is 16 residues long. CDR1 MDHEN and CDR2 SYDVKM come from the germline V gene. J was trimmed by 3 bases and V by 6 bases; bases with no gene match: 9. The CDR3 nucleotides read TGTGCCAGCAGATCGTCTAGCGGGGGGGCCTTCTACGAGCAGTACTTC. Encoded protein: CASRSSSGGAFYEQYF.

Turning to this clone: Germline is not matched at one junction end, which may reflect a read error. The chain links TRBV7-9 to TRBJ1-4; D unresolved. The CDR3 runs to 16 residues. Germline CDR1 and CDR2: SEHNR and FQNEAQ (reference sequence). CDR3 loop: CSSSPWVTENNEKLFF. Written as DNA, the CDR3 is TGTTCCAGCAGCCCCTGGGTTACGGAGAATAATGAAAAACTGTTTTTT.

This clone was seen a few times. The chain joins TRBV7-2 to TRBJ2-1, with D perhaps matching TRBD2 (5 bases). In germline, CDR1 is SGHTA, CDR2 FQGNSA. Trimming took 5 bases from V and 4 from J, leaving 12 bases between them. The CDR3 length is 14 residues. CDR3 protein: CASSRPDFYNEQFF. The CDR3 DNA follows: TGTGCCAGCAGCCGACCGGACTTTTACAATGAGCAGTTCTTC.

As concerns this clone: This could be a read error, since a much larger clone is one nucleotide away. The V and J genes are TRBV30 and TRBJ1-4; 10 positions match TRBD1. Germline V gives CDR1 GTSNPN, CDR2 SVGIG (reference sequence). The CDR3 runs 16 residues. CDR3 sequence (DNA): TGTGCCTGGACATGGACAGGGGGACGCGCAGGTGAACAACTGTTTTTT. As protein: CAWTWTGGRAGEQLFF.

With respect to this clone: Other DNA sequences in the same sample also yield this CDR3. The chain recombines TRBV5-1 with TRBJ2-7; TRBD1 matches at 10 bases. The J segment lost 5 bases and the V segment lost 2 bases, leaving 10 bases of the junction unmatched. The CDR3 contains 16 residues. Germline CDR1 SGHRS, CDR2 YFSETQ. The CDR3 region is CASSFNPGQGNNEQYF. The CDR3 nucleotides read TGCGCCAGCAGCTTCAATCCGGGACAGGGGAACAACGAGCAGTACTTC. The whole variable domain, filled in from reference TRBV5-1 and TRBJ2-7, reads KAGVTQTPRYLIKTRGQQVTLSCSPISGHRSVSWYQQTPGQGLQFLFEYFSETQRNKGNFPGRFSGRQFSNSRSEMNVSTLELGDSALYLCASSFNPGQGNNEQYFGPGTRLTVT.

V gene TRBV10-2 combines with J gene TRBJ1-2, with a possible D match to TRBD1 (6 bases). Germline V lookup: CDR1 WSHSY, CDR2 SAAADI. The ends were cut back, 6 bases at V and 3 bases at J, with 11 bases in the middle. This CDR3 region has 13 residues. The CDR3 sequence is CASRITGYYGYTF. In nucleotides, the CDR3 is TGCGCCAGCAGAATTACAGGGTACTATGGCTACACCTTC.

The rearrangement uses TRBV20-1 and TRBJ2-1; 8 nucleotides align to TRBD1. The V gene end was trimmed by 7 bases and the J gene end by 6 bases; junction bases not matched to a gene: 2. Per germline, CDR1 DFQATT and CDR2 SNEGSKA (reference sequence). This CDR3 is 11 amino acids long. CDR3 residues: CSVGQGNEQFF. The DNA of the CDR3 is TGCAGTGTCGGACAGGGCAATGAGCAGTTCTTC.

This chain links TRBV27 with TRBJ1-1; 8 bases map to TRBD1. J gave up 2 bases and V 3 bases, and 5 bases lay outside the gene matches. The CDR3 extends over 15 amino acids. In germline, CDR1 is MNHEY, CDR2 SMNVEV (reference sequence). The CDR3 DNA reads TGTGCCAGCAGTTTTAACAGGGGGTTCAACACTGAAGCTTTCTTT. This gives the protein CASSFNRGFNTEAFF.